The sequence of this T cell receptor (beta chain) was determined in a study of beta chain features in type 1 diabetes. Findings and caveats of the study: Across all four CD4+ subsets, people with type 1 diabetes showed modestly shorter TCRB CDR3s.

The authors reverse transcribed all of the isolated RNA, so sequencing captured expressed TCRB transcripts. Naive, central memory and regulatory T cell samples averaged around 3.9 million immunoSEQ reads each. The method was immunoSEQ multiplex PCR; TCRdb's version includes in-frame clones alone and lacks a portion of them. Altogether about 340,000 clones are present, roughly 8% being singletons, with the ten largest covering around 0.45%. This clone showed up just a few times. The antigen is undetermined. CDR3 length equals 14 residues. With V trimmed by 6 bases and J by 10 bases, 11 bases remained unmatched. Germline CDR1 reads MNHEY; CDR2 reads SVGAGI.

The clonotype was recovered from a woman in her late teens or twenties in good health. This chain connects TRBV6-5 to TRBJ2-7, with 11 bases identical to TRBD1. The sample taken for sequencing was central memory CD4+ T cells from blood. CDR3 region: CASRPPGQGVPQYF. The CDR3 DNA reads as TGTGCCAGCAGACCACCGGGACAGGGGGTCCCCCAGTACTTC.